This passage covers 2 T cell receptor beta chains from one sample sequenced in a study of T cell responses to AZD1222 COVID-19 vaccine. Only in-frame clones appear in the TCRdb table, and some are missing; sequencing was by immunoSEQ multiplex PCR. This table has more than 70,000 clones, around 86% appearing once. The specimen comprised peripheral blood, sampled on day 0 of AZD1222 vaccination. Every receptor here comes from an adult in good health.

This sequence joins TRBV6-6 and TRBJ1-2; 9 bases align to TRBD1. The CDR3 covers 14 residues. CDR1 and CDR2 from the germline V gene are MNHNY and SVGAGI (reference sequence). J lost 1 base, V lost 6 bases, and 3 bases had no gene match. CDR3 residues: CASRQGQGNYGYTF. The CDR3 nucleotides are TGTGCCAGCAGGCAGGGACAGGGTAACTATGGCTACACCTTC.

The sample holds a few counts of this clone. The chain employs TRBV18 and TRBJ1-4, with 8 bases lining up with TRBD1. V shed 5 bases, J shed 12 bases, and the junction held 14 bases outside the gene matches. Germline CDR1 KGHSH, CDR2 LQKENI. This CDR3 is 15 amino acids long. The CDR3 here is CASSEWTGPTEELFF. In DNA, the CDR3 is TGTGCCAGCTCAGAGTGGACAGGGCCGACTGAGGAACTGTTTTTT.